This entry describes one T cell receptor (beta chain). The antigen is undetermined. The data were taken from a study of OX40 agonist ivuxolimab in advanced cancers. Overall study context: Dose-escalation patients suffered from hepatocellular carcinoma, melanoma, renal cell or head and neck cancer. Subjects had a mean age of about 65 years, with a range of roughly 20 to 80; roughly 83% were male. General study points: CD4+ and CD8+ T cells in blood underwent clonal expansion by week 6 at 0.1 to 3.0 mg/kg.

Trimming cost V 0 bases and J 1 base, with 10 bases left between them. The CDR3 has 15 amino acids. Germline V gene data show CDR1 as SQVTM and CDR2 as ANQGSEA. Libraries were prepared by immunoSEQ multiplex PCR; TCRdb keeps only in-frame clonotypes and omits some of them. This repertoire shows about 60,000 clones, 88% found once; its top ten account for 5.5% to 7%. Autoimmune disease history or systemic immunosuppression was exclusionary. Sequenced material: CD4+ or CD8+ T cells sorted from blood, taken in a trial of the OX40 agonist ivuxolimab. The receptor's source is an adult with an advanced solid tumor such as melanoma, head and neck, liver or kidney cancer. The V call is TRBV29-1, the J call TRBJ2-1; no definite D call. The CDR3 region is CSVEEVYPSYNEQFF. The CDR3 coding sequence is TGCAGCGTTGAAGAGGTATACCCATCCTACAATGAGCAGTTCTTC.